This T cell receptor (beta chain) came from a study of blood T cell repertoires in COVID-19. At the level of the study: PBMCs, B-cell-depleted T cells, or T cells provided the cDNA or gDNA that made up the material.

As processed by the authors: Nucleated cell counts were estimated from reference gene primer amplification. Profiling relied on immunoSEQ multiplex PCR, and the TCRdb table lists in-frame clones only, not all of them. V, J and clone size reflect that table, while D and trimming were determined from the DNA. The sample contains about 180,000 clones, approximately 87% of which appear only once. The sequenced material came from peripheral blood. The receptor was isolated from a woman aged 70-85 years with COVID-19, enrolled during active disease.

The CDR3, as DNA: TGTGCCAGCAGTCTCAGGCGGGATAGCTACGAGCAGTACTTC. It yields the protein CASSLRRDSYEQYF. This chain links TRBV27 with TRBJ2-7; tentatively, D is TRBD2 (6 bases). The CDR3 loop spans 14 amino acids. Looked up from germline, CDR1 is MNHEY and CDR2 is SMNVEV (reference sequence). V was trimmed by 5 bases and J by 3 bases, leaving 14 bases between them.